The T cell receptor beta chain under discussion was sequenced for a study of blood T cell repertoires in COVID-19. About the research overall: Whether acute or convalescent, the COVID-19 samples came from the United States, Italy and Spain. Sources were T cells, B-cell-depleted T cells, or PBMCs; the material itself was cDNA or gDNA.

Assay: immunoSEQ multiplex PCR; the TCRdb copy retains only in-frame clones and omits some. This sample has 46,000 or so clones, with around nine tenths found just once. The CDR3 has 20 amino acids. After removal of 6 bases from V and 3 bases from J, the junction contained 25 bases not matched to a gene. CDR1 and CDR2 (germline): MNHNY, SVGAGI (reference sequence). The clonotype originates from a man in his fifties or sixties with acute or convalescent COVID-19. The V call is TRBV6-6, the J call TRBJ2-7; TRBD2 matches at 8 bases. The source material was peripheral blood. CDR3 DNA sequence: TGTGCCAGCAGCGACACATCTCTAGGGAGCGGGAGAGTCTCGATCTACGAGCAGTACTTC. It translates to CASSDTSLGSGRVSIYEQYF.